Listed here are 18 T cell receptor beta chains from one sample, sequenced in a study of T-cell memory formation after mild COVID-19. TCRdb itself ran the 5' RACE reads through MiXCR, one entry per CDR3 protein. The table has about 250,000 distinct CDR3 sequences, 15% to 19% seen once. The sample was PBMCs or a T cell subset sorted from them (not recorded which). The receptor set was obtained from an adult woman who had mild COVID-19 (a few samples of this study predate the infection). Cell type and time point are not known.

CDR3: CASSVTGLSKAFF. CDR3 DNA sequence: TGTGCCAGCAGTGTGACAGGGCTATCGAAGGCTTTCTTT. The genes are TRBV12-3 or TRBV12-4 and TRBJ1-1, with TRBD1 identical over 7 bases. This CDR3 has 13 amino acids. The V and J ends lost 5 bases and 11 bases, in that order; junction bases with no gene match: 11.

In this sample, this clonotype turned up a few times. The chain employs TRBV3-1 and TRBJ2-5; maybe TRBD2 (6 bases). Germline CDR1 is LGHDT and CDR2 is YNNKEL (reference sequence). Trimming took 2 bases from V and 2 from J, leaving 12 bases between them. This CDR3 has 15 residues. The CDR3 sequence: CASSQFGLPQETQYF. The CDR3 DNA sequence: TGTGCCAGCAGCCAATTCGGACTACCACAAGAGACCCAGTACTTC.

V usage is TRBV9 and J usage is TRBJ2-5; 8 nucleotides agree with TRBD1. The germline V gene has CDR1 SGDLS and CDR2 YYNGEE. V was clipped by 7 bases and J by 5 bases; unmatched bases: 10. The CDR3 totals 14 residues. The CDR3 nucleotides are TGTGCCAGCGGAGCAGGGGGCATCGGGGAGACCCAGTACTTC. It encodes CASGAGGIGETQYF.

This clonotype was detected ten times or more. The chain uses TRBV5-1 and TRBJ2-1; 10 positions match TRBD2. V dropped 4 bases and J dropped 0; count of bases not matched to a gene: 10. Germline V gene sequence: CDR1 SGHRS, CDR2 YFSETQ. The CDR3 sequence is 18 residues long. CDR3 nucleotides: TGCGCCAGCAGCAACCATCCGGGACTAGCGTACTCCTACAATGAGCAGTTCTTC. Protein sequence: CASSNHPGLAYSYNEQFF.

The rearrangement uses TRBV5-1 and TRBJ2-5; weak D call: TRBD2 (5 bases). V was shortened by 2 bases and J by 1 base, with 15 bases between the two germline ends. Germline CDR1 is SGHRS and CDR2 is YFSETQ. The CDR3 sequence is 16 residues long. CDR3 nucleotide sequence: TGCGCCAGCAGCTTTCGCAGCGGACTGGGCCAAGAGACCCAGTACTTC. It translates to CASSFRSGLGQETQYF.

This clonotype was picked up a small number of times. The gene calls are TRBV2 and TRBJ2-2; 7 nucleotides align to TRBD2. CDR3 length: 14 residues. Germline values: CDR1 SNHLY, CDR2 FYNNEI. Unmatched junction bases numbered 4, after V lost 1 base and J lost 8 bases. The DNA for the CDR3 is TGTGCCAGCAGTGAAGGACTAGCTGGGGGGGAGCTGTTTTTT. Encoded protein: CASSEGLAGGELFF.

This clonotype was detected a few times. This chain links TRBV5-1 with TRBJ2-5; the D is unclear. Germline V gene data show CDR1 as SGHRS and CDR2 as YFSETQ. The CDR3 has 15 residues. V lost 3 bases, J lost 4 bases, and 16 bases lay in between. DNA of the CDR3: TGCGCCAGCAGCTCTTTTCCGGGCGCCGGAGAGACCCAGTACTTC. It is translated as CASSSFPGAGETQYF.

This clonotype was observed a few times. The V call is TRBV5-1, the J call TRBJ2-3; 9 positions match TRBD1. This CDR3 contains 15 residues. Germline CDR1 is SGHRS and CDR2 is YFSETQ. Trimming at V came to 5 bases and at J to 2 bases, leaving 6 bases not matched to a gene. The CDR3 spells CASRSGQGNTDTQYF. Here the CDR3 DNA reads TGCGCCAGCAGATCGGGACAGGGAAACACAGATACGCAGTATTTT.

This clonotype has only a few counts. The genes are TRBV20-1 and TRBJ2-7; 8 bases fit TRBD1. CDR3 length equals 14 residues. Germline assignment: CDR1 DFQATT and CDR2 SNEGSKA (reference sequence). J gave up 5 bases and V 6 bases, and 12 bases lay outside the gene matches. The CDR3 here is CSARLPRGRNEQYF. The DNA of the CDR3 is TGCAGTGCCCGACTCCCCAGGGGGCGGAACGAGCAGTACTTC.

This chain links TRBV12-3 or TRBV12-4 with TRBJ1-1; D gene uncertain. Trimming removed 5 bases from V and 9 bases from J, with 13 bases in between. The CDR3 spans 12 residues. The CDR3 spells CASSPRLGQAFF. DNA for the CDR3: TGTGCCAGCAGTCCAAGACTGGGTCAAGCTTTCTTT.

This rearrangement joins TRBV18 to TRBJ2-7; TRBD2 agrees at 11 bases. V lost 1 base to trimming and J lost 6 bases; unmatched junction nucleotides: 11. The V gene's germline CDR1 is KGHSH and CDR2 LQKENI. The CDR3 loop spans 17 amino acids. The CDR3 DNA sequence: TGTGCCAGCTCACCACTTCCCTTAGCGGGAGGGCCAACCGAGCAGTACTTC. This codes for CASSPLPLAGGPTEQYF.

The chain links TRBV20-1 to TRBJ1-5; a possible D gene is TRBD1 (6 bases). Germline CDR1 is DFQATT and CDR2 is SNEGSKA (reference sequence). V lost 0 bases and J 2 bases, leaving 8 bases between the germline ends. The CDR3 is made up of 14 amino acids. The CDR3 DNA follows: TGCAGTGCTAGAGAGCCAGGGGGCAATCAGCCCCAGCATTTT. Its protein product is CSAREPGGNQPQHF.

The V gene is TRBV19, the J gene TRBJ1-2; D possibly corresponds to TRBD1 (6 bases). Germline loops: CDR1 LNHDA, CDR2 SQIVND (reference sequence). V was clipped by 6 bases and J by 2 bases, with 16 bases between them. The CDR3 covers 15 residues. The CDR3 sequence is CASRESDSRNYGYTF. Written as DNA, the CDR3 is TGTGCCAGTAGGGAATCGGACAGTAGGAACTATGGCTACACCTTC.

This clonotype was counted ten times or more. The chain combines TRBV10-3 with TRBJ2-5; D uncertain. CDR1 is ENHRY, CDR2 SYGVKD, per germline. The CDR3 is 16 residues long. Trimming left V 5 bases short and J 0 bases short, with 16 bases between. The DNA of the CDR3 is TGTGCCATCAGTTCGGGTCAGAAGAGAGACCAAGAGACCCAGTACTTC. Translated: CAISSGQKRDQETQYF.

The chain has TRBV5-1 and TRBJ2-5, with D possibly being TRBD1 or TRBD2 (5 bases each). The germline CDR1 and CDR2 sequences are SGHRS and YFSETQ. The CDR3 consists of 15 residues. V was pared by 4 bases and J by 7 bases, with 20 bases between. The CDR3 nucleotides read TGCGCCAGCAGCCCCCGGCCAGGGAGCGCCGGGACCCAGTACTTC. Translated: CASSPRPGSAGTQYF.

This clonotype was counted a few times. The CDR3 DNA is TGTGCCAGCAGCTCGACAGCCCCAGGGTCCTATGGCTACACCTTC. Its translation is CASSSTAPGSYGYTF. V usage is TRBV25-1 and J usage is TRBJ1-2; D might be TRBD1 (5 bases). Germline-derived CDR1 and CDR2 are MGHDK and SYGVNS. CDR3 size: 15 residues. Trimming took 6 bases from V and 4 from J, leaving 18 bases between them.

The rearrangement uses TRBV20-1 and TRBJ1-1, with D unresolved. CDR3 length equals 14 residues. Trimming shortened V by 6 bases and J by 0 bases, and 14 bases separated the two germline ends. Looked up from germline, CDR1 is DFQATT and CDR2 is SNEGSKA (reference sequence). The CDR3 here is CSAPLGPMNTEAFF. The CDR3 nucleotides are TGCAGTGCCCCGCTCGGACCCATGAACACTGAAGCTTTCTTT.

This clonotype has a handful of counts. The chain recombines TRBV2 with TRBJ2-1; D perhaps matches TRBD1 (6 bases). V lost 9 bases, J lost 0 bases, and 18 bases lay in between. This CDR3 is 16 amino acids long. The germline V gene encodes CDR1 SNHLY and CDR2 FYNNEI. In DNA form, the CDR3 reads TGTGCCAGAACGGGACACATGGGCAGCTCCTACAATGAGCAGTTCTTC. Translated, it gives CARTGHMGSSYNEQFF.